The source of this T cell receptor (beta chain) is a study of blood T cell repertoires in COVID-19. Study in general: The United States, Italy and Spain supplied acute and convalescent COVID-19 samples.

Sequencing was performed with immunoSEQ multiplex PCR; in TCRdb, only in-frame clones are kept and a portion is missing. Here the sample spans over 200,000 clones, around nine tenths being singletons. Across about two dozen US areas, participants ranged in age from about 18 to 89 years. Assignment of participants to cohorts was predicated upon participant-reported clinical history. The germline V gene encodes CDR1 SGHRS and CDR2 YFSETQ. V lost 5 bases and J lost 0; bases outside the gene matches: 7. The CDR3 length is 15 residues. The receptor comes from a woman under 40 who had been exposed to COVID-19. The specimen was PBMCs or T cells enriched from blood (not recorded which). The gene calls are TRBV5-1 and TRBJ1-1; TRBD1 agrees at 7 bases. The CDR3 here is CASSSLQGVNTEAFF. The CDR3 nucleotides read TGCGCCAGCAGTTCCCTCCAGGGGGTGAACACTGAAGCTTTCTTT.